The T cell receptor (beta chain) described here comes from a study of blood T cell repertoires in COVID-19. Germline V lookup: CDR1 SNHLY, CDR2 FYNNEI. This CDR3 is 15 amino acids long. The V gene end was trimmed by 4 bases and the J gene end by 5 bases; junction bases not matched to a gene: 8. Assay used: immunoSEQ multiplex PCR; TCRdb lists only in-frame clones, some missing. The table has 160,000 or so clones, 80% to 90% seen once. The receptor was derived from a woman in her 70s with COVID-19, enrolled during active disease. The chain employs TRBV2 and TRBJ2-1, with 7 bases fitting TRBD2. The specimen was peripheral blood. CDR3 residues: CASSGIGTINNEQFF. DNA for the CDR3: TGTGCCAGCAGTGGCATAGGGACTATAAACAATGAGCAGTTCTTC.